Shown below are 7 T cell receptor beta chains from a single sample sequenced in a study of cytomegalovirus exposure and HLA in healthy donors. PCR amplification relied on 60 Vbeta primers (plus 13 Jbeta primers). Some clones are missing from TCRdb's copy, which holds only in-frame ones; the method was immunoSEQ multiplex PCR. Here the sample spans around 180,000 clones, 81% being singletons. Sequencing was carried out using PBMCs. The source is a man aged 18-30 years in good health and CMV-seronegative.

The V call is TRBV11-3, the J call TRBJ1-2; D might be TRBD1 (5 bases). Trimming left V 3 bases short and J 6 bases short, with 11 bases between. The CDR3 is 13 residues long. Germline CDR1 and CDR2: SGHNT and YENEEA. The CDR3 reads CASSFNTGDGYTF. CDR3 nucleotides: TGTGCCAGCAGCTTTAATACAGGAGATGGCTACACCTTC.

The chain employs TRBV2 and TRBJ1-1; possible D gene TRBD1, 5 bases. V was shortened by 10 bases and J by 3 bases, with 12 bases between the two germline ends. Per germline, CDR1 SNHLY and CDR2 FYNNEI. The CDR3 is 12 residues long. The CDR3 DNA reads TGTGCCACAAACGCACAGGACACTGAAGCTTTCTTT. Translation: CATNAQDTEAFF.

The chain couples TRBV5-1 to TRBJ2-1; 9 nucleotides line up with TRBD2. CDR1 and CDR2 from the germline V gene are SGHRS and YFSETQ. This CDR3 spans 17 amino acids. The V gene end was trimmed by 1 base and the J gene end by 4 bases; junction bases not matched to a gene: 9. The CDR3 region is CASSLYASGNRYNEQFF. In nucleotides, the CDR3 is TGCGCCAGCAGCTTGTACGCTAGCGGGAACCGGTACAATGAGCAGTTCTTC.

V and J are TRBV4-2 and TRBJ1-1; D call uncertain. The V gene's germline CDR1 is LGHNA and CDR2 YNFKEQ. Trimming stripped 0 bases from V and 6 bases from J, with 8 bases between. CDR3 length: 13 amino acids. CDR3 sequence reads: CASSQDWRSEAFF. The CDR3 region has the DNA TGTGCCAGCAGCCAAGATTGGAGGTCTGAAGCTTTCTTT.

There are a few counts of this clone. The rearrangement uses TRBV7-8 and TRBJ2-7, with 9 bases matching TRBD1. Germline loops: CDR1 SGHVS, CDR2 FQNEAQ. CDR3 size: 16 residues. J lost 2 bases, V lost 4 bases, and 9 bases had no gene match. For the CDR3, the DNA is TGTGCCAGCAGCTCCCGGGACAGGGATCCGACCTACGAGCAGTACTTC. It specifies CASSSRDRDPTYEQYF. Based on the CDR3 plus reference TRBV7-8 and TRBJ2-7, the full variable domain is GAGVSQSPRYKVAKRGQDVALRCDPISGHVSLFWYQQALGQGPEFLTYFQNEAQLDKSGLPSDRFFAERPEGSVSTLKIQRTQQEDSAVYLCASSSRDRDPTYEQYFGPGTRLTVT.

This clone was picked up one time. This sequence joins TRBV9 and TRBJ2-1; D is perhaps TRBD2 (5 bases). The germline V and J ends were trimmed by 4 bases and 4 bases, with 12 bases remaining between them. The CDR3 consists of 14 residues. Germline loops: CDR1 SGDLS, CDR2 YYNGEE. The CDR3 nucleotides are TGTGCCAGCAGCCCCGGCGGAGGTTACAATGAGCAGTTCTTC. This translates into CASSPGGGYNEQFF.

The rearrangement uses TRBV7-2 and TRBJ2-3, with TRBD2 identical over 9 bases. Germline V lookup: CDR1 SGHTA, CDR2 FQGNSA. The CDR3 runs to 15 residues. J lost 4 bases, V lost 1 base, and 3 bases had no gene match. CDR3 residues: CASSLGGGAADTQYF. The CDR3 DNA is TGTGCCAGCAGCTTAGGCGGGGGGGCAGCAGATACGCAGTATTTT.